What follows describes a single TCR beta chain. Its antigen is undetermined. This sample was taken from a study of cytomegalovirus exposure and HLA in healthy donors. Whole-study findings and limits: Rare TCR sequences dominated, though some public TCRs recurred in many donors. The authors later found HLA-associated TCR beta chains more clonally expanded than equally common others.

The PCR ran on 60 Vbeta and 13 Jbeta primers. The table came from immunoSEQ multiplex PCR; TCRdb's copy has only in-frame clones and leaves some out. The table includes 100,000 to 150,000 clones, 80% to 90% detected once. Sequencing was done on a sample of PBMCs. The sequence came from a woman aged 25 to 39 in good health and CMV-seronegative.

The CDR3 protein is CASSLLIGTSGTPGGQYF. The CDR3 nucleotides read TGTGCCAGCAGCTTACTAATAGGGACTAGCGGGACACCTGGGGGGCAGTACTTC. V usage is TRBV7-8 and J usage is TRBJ2-7, with 13 bases aligning to TRBD2. J lost 9 bases, V lost 2 bases, and 16 bases had no gene match. The germline V gene encodes CDR1 SGHVS and CDR2 FQNEAQ. The CDR3 contains 18 residues. The full variable domain, rest sourced from reference TRBV7-8 and TRBJ2-7, is GAGVSQSPRYKVAKRGQDVALRCDPISGHVSLFWYQQALGQGPEFLTYFQNEAQLDKSGLPSDRFFAERPEGSVSTLKIQRTQQEDSAVYLCASSLLIGTSGTPGGQYFGPGTRLTVT.